These 3 T cell receptor beta chains originate from one sample sequenced in a study of CXCR3-negative and CXCR3-positive naive CD8 T cells. Preparation of TRB cDNA libraries relied on 5' RACE carrying UMI labels. Using the 5' RACE reads, TCRdb records one entry per CDR3 protein without DNA. The sample is made up of 84,000 or so distinct CDR3 sequences, and the top ten hold approximately 0.67% of it. Their target antigens are unknown. Findings and caveats of the study: When CXCR3-positive naive cells were set against CXCR3-negative naive cells, the former had more hydrophobic TRB CDR3s.

Sequencing was done on a sample of naive CXCR3+ CD8+ T cells from blood. Indicated subset: CD45RO-CCR7+CD27+CD95- naive CD8+ T cells expressing CXCR3 (TNR3+). These receptors originate from a human donor in good health. Some clones in this sample may be carry-over from other donors' samples.

This rearrangement joins TRBV28 to TRBJ1-2. Germline V gene sequence: CDR1 MDHEN, CDR2 SYDVKM. The CDR3 is 13 amino acids. This CDR3 is CASSLRPVAGYTF.

This chain's CDR3 is CASTEYNEQFF. This chain joins TRBV6-5 and TRBJ2-1. Germline CDR1 and CDR2: MNHEY and SVGAGI. The CDR3 loop spans 11 amino acids.

The chain uses TRBV28 and TRBJ1-1; TCRdb calls TRBD1, which cannot be checked without DNA. The CDR3 has 13 amino acids. Germline values: CDR1 MDHEN, CDR2 SYDVKM. The CDR3 region is CASSRFAGTEAFF.